Listed below are T cell receptor beta chains from one sample, sequenced in a study of blood T cells in healthy people across ages. TCRdb independently ran MiXCR on the 5' RACE reads; one entry per CDR3 protein. The repertoire holds approximately 900,000 distinct CDR3 sequences, with around 48% as singletons. The specimen was blood. The receptors come from a man younger than 40 in good health. Each CDR3 is given with its conserved first and last residue. D genes are given only for firm matches. The listing skips clone size in some rows; elsewhere it reads once, few, many or a size class.

clone_size j_call v_call d_call cdr3_aa cdr3_nt
NA TRBJ2-7 TRBV7-9 TRBD2 CASSLSGGLGYNEQYF TGTGCCAGCAGCTTAAGCGGGGGATTGGGCTACAATGAGCAGTACTTC
NA TRBJ2-7 TRBV29-1 NA CSVEGQPYEQYF TGCAGCGTTGAAGGGCAGCCTTACGAGCAGTACTTC
NA TRBJ2-1 TRBV4-2 TRBD2 CARSQDAGGGEQFF TGTGCCCGCAGCCAAGATGCGGGGGGAGGTGAGCAGTTCTTC
few TRBJ2-3 TRBV30 NA CAWSGAGYTQYF TGTGCCTGGAGTGGCGCGGGGTATACGCAGTATTTT
once TRBJ2-2 TRBV12-3/TRBV12-4 NA CASTGGSNTGELFF TGTGCCAGCACTGGGGGGTCGAACACCGGGGAGCTGTTTTTT
NA TRBJ2-3 TRBV5-1 NA CASSRQWMSNTDTQYF TGCGCCAGCAGCAGACAATGGATGAGTAACACAGATACGCAGTATTTT
few TRBJ2-7 TRBV24-1 NA CGQSYEQYF TGTGGACAGTCCTACGAGCAGTACTTC
NA TRBJ2-1 TRBV10-3 TRBD1 CAISSTGGGGRVTYNEQFF TGTGCCATCAGTTCGACAGGGGGCGGCGGGAGAGTGACCTACAATGAGCAGTTCTTC
NA TRBJ2-1 TRBV7-2 NA CASSLEASSNELFF TGTGCCAGCAGCTTAGAAGCGTCCAGCAATGAGCTGTTCTTC
many TRBJ2-5 TRBV7-2 NA CASSLEGGRETQYF TGTGCCAGCAGCTTAGAGGGGGGTCGCGAGACCCAGTACTTC
once TRBJ1-1 TRBV18 NA CASSPRRQGLDTEAFF TGTGCCAGCTCACCACGTCGTCAGGGCCTCGACACTGAAGCTTTCTTT
once TRBJ1-3 TRBV20-1 TRBD1 CSAPGQGEGDTIYF TGCAGTGCCCCCGGACAGGGGGAGGGAGACACCATATATTTT
few TRBJ2-5 TRBV28 NA CASSLSGSEETQYF TGTGCCAGCAGTTTATCGGGCAGCGAAGAGACCCAGTACTTC
few TRBJ1-6 TRBV29-1 TRBD1 CSVGDRADSPLHF TGCAGCGTTGGGGACAGGGCGGATTCACCCCTCCACTTT
NA TRBJ2-7 TRBV11-3 TRBD2 CAGSSDSGGDSYEQYF TGTGCCGGCAGCTCGGATAGCGGGGGTGATTCCTACGAGCAGTACTTC
NA TRBJ2-7 TRBV7-2 TRBD2 CASSRKSGGYSYEQYF TGTGCCAGCAGCAGGAAGAGCGGGGGGTACTCCTACGAGCAGTACTTC
few TRBJ1-4 TRBV12-3/TRBV12-4 NA CASMYGGGNEKLFF TGTGCCAGCATGTACGGGGGGGGTAATGAAAAACTGTTTTTT